This T cell receptor beta chain was sequenced for a study of blood T cell repertoires in COVID-19. Study as a whole: There were acute and convalescent COVID-19 samples, and they came from the United States, Italy and Spain. Nucleic acid was either cDNA or gDNA, and it came from T cells, B-cell-depleted T cells, or PBMCs.

Followed longitudinally, the Seattle patients had been enrolled during active infection. Original processing methods: How many nucleated cells were present was estimated from reference gene primer amplification. Only in-frame clones appear in the TCRdb table, and some are missing; sequencing was by immunoSEQ multiplex PCR. V, J and clone size are those of that table, while D and trimming were read from the DNA. The data hold about 160,000 clones, with 92% observed a single time. The CDR3 sequence is 16 residues long. The V gene's germline CDR1 is LGHNA and CDR2 YNFKEQ. J gave up 0 bases and V 0 bases, and 5 bases lay outside the gene matches.

The material sequenced was peripheral blood. This rearrangement joins TRBV4-2 to TRBJ2-7; 7 bases align to TRBD1. The sequence was obtained from a man between 25 and 39 years old with COVID-19, enrolled during active disease. The CDR3 nucleotides read TGTGCCAGCAGCCAAGAGGCCAGGGGGTACTCCTACGAGCAGTACTTC. This encodes CASSQEARGYSYEQYF.